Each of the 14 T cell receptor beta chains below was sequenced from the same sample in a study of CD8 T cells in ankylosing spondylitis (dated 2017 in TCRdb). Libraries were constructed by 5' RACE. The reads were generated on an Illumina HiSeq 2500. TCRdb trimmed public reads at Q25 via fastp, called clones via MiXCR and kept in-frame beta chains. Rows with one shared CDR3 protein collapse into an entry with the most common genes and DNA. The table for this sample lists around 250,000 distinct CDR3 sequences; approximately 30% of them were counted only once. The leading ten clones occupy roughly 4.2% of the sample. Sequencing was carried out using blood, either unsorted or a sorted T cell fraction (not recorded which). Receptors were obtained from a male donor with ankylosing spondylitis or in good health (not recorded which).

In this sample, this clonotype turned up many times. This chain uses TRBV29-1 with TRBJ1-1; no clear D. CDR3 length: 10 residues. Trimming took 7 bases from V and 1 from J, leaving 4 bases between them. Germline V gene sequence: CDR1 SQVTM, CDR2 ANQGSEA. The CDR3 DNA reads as TGCAGCGGGAGGAACACTGAAGCTTTCTTT. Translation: CSGRNTEAFF.

The CDR3 DNA follows: TGTGCCAGCAGTTACCGGGGACTAGCGGGGTACGAGCAGTACTTC. This encodes CASSYRGLAGYEQYF. The rearrangement uses TRBV6-5 and TRBJ2-7, with 13 nucleotides matching TRBD2. This CDR3 has 15 amino acids. The J segment lost 4 bases and the V segment lost 2 bases, leaving 2 bases of the junction unmatched. Germline V CDR1 and CDR2: MNHEY, SVGAGI.

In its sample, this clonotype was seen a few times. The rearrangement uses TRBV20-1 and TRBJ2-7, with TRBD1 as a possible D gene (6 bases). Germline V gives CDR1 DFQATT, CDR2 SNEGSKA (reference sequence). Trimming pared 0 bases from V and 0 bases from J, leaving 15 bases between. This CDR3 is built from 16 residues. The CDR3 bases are TGCAGTGCTAGAGATTGGGGGCTTGCGCTCTCCTACGAGCAGTACTTC. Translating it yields CSARDWGLALSYEQYF.

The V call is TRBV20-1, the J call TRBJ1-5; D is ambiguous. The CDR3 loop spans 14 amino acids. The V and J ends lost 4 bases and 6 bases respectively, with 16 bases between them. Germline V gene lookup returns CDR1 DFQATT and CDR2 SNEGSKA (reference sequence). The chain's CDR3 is CSATGKGSGQPQHF. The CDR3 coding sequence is TGCAGTGCTACCGGGAAAGGTTCGGGTCAGCCCCAGCATTTT.

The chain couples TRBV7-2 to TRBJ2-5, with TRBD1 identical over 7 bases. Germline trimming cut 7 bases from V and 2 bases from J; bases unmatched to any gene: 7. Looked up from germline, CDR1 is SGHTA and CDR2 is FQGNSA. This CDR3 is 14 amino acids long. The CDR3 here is CASKTGQEQETQYF. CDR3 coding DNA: TGTGCCAGCAAGACCGGACAGGAACAAGAGACCCAGTACTTC. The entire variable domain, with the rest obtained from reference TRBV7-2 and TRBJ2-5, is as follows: GAGVSQSPSNKVTEKGKDVELRCDPISGHTALYWYRQSLGQGLEFLIYFQGNSAPDKSGLPSDRFSAERTGGSVSTLTIQRTQQEDSAVYLCASKTGQEQETQYFGPGTRLLVL.

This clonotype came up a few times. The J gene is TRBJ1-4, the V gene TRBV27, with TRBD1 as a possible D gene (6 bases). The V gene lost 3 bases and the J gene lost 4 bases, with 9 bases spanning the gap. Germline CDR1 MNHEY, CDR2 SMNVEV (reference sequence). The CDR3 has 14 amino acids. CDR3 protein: CASSLTGFNEKLFF. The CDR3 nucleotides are TGTGCCAGCAGTTTGACAGGATTTAATGAAAAACTGTTTTTT.

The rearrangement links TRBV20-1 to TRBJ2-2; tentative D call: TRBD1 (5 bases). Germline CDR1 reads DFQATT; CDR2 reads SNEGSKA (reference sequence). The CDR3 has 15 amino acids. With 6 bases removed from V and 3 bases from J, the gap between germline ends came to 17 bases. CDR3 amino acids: CSAPRVSPDTGELFF. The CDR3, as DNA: TGCAGTGCGCCCAGGGTTAGCCCTGACACCGGGGAGCTGTTTTTT.

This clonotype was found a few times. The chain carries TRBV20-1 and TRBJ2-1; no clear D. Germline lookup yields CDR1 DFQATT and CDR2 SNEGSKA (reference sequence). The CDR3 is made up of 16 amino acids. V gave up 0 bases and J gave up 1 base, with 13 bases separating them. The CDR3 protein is CSARDRDKPSYNEQFF. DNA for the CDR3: TGCAGTGCTAGAGATCGTGACAAACCTTCCTACAATGAGCAGTTCTTC.

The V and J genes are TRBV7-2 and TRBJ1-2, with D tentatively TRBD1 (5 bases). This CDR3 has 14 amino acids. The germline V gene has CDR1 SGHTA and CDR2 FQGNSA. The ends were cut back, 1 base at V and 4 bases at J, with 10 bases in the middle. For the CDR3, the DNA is TGTGCCAGCAGCTTAGACGCAGGGAGCTATGGCTACACCTTC. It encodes CASSLDAGSYGYTF. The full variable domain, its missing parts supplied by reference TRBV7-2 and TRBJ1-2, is GAGVSQSPSNKVTEKGKDVELRCDPISGHTALYWYRQSLGQGLEFLIYFQGNSAPDKSGLPSDRFSAERTGGSVSTLTIQRTQQEDSAVYLCASSLDAGSYGYTFGSGTRLTVV.

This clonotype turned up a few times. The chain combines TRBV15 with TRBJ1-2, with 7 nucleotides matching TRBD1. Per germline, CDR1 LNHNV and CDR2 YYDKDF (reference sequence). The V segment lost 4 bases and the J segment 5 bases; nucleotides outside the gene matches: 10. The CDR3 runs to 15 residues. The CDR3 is CATSISRQGGYGYTF. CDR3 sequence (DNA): TGTGCCACCAGCATAAGCCGACAGGGAGGGTATGGCTACACCTTC.

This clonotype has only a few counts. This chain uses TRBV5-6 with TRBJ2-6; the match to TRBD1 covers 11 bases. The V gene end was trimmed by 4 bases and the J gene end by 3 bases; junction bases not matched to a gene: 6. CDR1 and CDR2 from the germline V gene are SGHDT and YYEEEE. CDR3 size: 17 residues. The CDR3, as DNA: TGTGCCAGCAGCCTCGGACAGGGGGCGCTTGGGGCCAACGTCCTGACTTTC. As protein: CASSLGQGALGANVLTF.

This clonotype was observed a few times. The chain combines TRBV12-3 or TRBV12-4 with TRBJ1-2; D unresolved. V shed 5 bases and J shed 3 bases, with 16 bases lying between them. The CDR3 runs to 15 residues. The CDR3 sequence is CASSQYQMVDYGYTF. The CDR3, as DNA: TGTGCCAGCAGTCAATATCAGATGGTGGACTATGGCTACACCTTC.

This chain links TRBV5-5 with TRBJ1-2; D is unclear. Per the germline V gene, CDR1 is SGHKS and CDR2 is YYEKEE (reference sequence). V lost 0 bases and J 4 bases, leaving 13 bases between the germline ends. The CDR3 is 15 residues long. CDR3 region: CASSLAEAPTYGYTF. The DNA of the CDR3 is TGTGCCAGCAGCTTGGCCGAGGCACCAACCTATGGCTACACCTTC.

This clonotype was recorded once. The CDR3 is CASSLAGTASNYGYTF. The CDR3 DNA follows: TGTGCCAGCAGCCTTGCCGGGACAGCCTCTAACTATGGCTACACCTTC. V is TRBV5-5 and J is TRBJ1-2; 7 bases agree with TRBD1. Germline CDR1 reads SGHKS; CDR2 reads YYEKEE (reference sequence). Trimming took 4 bases from V and 0 from J; bases not matched to a gene: 9. This CDR3 is 16 amino acids long.